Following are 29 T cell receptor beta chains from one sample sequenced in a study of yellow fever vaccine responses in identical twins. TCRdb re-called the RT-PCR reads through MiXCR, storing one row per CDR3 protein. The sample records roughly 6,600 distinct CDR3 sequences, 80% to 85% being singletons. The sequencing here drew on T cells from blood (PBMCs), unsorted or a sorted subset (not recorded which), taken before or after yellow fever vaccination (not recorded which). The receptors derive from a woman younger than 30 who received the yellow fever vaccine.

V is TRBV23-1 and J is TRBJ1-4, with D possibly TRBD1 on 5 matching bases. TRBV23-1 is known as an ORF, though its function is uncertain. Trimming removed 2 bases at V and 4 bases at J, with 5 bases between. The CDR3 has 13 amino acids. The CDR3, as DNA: TGCGCCAGCAGTCAAGGACATAATGAAAAACTGTTTTTT. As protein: CASSQGHNEKLFF.

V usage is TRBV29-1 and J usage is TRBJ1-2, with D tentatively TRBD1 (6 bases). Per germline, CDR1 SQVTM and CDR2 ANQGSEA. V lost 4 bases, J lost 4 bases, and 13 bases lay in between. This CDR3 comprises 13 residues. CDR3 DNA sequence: TGCAGCGTTGGAGGGGGGGATTCCTATGGCTACACCTTC. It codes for CSVGGGDSYGYTF.

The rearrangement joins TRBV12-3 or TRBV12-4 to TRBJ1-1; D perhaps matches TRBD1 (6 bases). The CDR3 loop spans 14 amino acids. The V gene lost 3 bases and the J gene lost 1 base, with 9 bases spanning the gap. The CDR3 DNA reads TGTGCCAGCAGTTTGGGGGGGGCGAACACTGAAGCTTTCTTT. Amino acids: CASSLGGANTEAFF.

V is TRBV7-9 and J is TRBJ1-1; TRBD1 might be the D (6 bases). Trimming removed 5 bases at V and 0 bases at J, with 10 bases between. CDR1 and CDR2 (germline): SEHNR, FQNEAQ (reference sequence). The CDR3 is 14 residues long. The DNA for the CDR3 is TGTGCCAGCAGCCCAGGACAGTTGAACACTGAAGCTTTCTTT. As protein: CASSPGQLNTEAFF.

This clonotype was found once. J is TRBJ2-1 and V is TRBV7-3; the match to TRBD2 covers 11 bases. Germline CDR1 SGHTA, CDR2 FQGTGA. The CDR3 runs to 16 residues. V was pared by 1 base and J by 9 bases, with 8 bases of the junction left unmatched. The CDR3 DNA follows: TGTGCCAGCAGCTTAATAGGTACTAGCGGGGGTTTTGAGCAGTTCTTC. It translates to CASSLIGTSGGFEQFF.

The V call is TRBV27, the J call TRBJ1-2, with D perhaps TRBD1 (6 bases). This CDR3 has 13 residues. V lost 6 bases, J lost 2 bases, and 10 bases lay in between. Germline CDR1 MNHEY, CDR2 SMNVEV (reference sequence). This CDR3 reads CASSLTGNYGYTF. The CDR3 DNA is TGTGCCAGCAGCCTCACAGGGAACTATGGCTACACCTTC.

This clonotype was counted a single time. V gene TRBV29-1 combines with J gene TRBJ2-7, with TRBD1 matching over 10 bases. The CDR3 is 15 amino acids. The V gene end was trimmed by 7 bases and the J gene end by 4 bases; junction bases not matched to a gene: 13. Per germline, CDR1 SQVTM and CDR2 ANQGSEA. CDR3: CSALGYRDRGYEQYF. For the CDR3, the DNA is TGCAGCGCACTGGGCTACCGGGACAGGGGTTACGAGCAGTACTTC.

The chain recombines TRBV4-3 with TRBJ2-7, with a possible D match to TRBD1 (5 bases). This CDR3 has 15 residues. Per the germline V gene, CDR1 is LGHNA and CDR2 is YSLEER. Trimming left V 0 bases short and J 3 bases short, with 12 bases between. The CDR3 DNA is TGCGCCAGCAGCCAAGATATGGCAGGGAACTACGAGCAGTACTTC. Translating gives CASSQDMAGNYEQYF.

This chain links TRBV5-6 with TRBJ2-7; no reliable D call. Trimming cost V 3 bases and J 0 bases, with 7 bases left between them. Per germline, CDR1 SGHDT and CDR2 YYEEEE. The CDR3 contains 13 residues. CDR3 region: CASSYRNSYEQYF. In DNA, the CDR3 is TGTGCCAGCAGCTACAGAAACTCCTACGAGCAGTACTTC.

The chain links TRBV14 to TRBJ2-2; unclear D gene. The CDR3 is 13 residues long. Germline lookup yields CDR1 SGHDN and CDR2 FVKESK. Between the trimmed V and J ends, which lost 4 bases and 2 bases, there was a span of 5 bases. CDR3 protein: CASSPYNTGELFF. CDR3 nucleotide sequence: TGTGCCAGCAGCCCATATAACACCGGGGAGCTGTTTTTT.

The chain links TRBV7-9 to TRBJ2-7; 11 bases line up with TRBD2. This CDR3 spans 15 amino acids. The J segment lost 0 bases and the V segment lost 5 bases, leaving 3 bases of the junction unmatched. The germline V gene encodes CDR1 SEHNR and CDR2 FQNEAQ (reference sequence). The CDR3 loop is CASSHTSGSSYEQYF. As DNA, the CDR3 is TGTGCCAGCAGCCATACTAGCGGGAGCTCCTACGAGCAGTACTTC.

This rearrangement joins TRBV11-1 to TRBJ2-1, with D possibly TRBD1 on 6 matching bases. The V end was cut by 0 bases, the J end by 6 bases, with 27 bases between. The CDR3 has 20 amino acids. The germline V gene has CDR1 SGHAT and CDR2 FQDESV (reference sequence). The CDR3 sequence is CASSLASASGHLRGLNEQFF. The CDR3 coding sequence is TGTGCCAGCAGCTTAGCTTCAGCCTCGGGACATCTTAGGGGTCTCAATGAGCAGTTCTTC.

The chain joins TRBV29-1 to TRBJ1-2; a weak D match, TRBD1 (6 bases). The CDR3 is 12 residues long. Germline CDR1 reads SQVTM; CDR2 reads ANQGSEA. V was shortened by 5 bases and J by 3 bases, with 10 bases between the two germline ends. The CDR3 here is CSVPDSHYGYTF. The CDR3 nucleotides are TGCAGCGTTCCGGACAGTCACTATGGCTACACCTTC.

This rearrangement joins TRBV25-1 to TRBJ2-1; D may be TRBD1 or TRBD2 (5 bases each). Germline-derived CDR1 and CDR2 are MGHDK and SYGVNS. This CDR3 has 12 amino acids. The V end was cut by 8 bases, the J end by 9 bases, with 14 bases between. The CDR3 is CASELGAGEQFF. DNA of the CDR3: TGTGCCAGCGAATTAGGGGCGGGTGAGCAGTTCTTC.

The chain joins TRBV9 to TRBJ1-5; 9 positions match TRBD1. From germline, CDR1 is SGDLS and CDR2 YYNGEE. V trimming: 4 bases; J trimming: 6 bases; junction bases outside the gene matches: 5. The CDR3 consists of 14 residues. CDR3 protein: CASSSGQGIQPQHF. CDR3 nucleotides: TGTGCCAGCAGCTCGGGACAGGGAATTCAGCCCCAGCATTTT.

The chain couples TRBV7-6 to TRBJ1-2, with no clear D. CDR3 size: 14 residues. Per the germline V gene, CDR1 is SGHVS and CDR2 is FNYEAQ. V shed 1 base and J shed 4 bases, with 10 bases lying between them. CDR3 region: CASSLDGSPYGYTF. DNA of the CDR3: TGTGCCAGCAGCTTAGACGGCAGCCCCTATGGCTACACCTTC.

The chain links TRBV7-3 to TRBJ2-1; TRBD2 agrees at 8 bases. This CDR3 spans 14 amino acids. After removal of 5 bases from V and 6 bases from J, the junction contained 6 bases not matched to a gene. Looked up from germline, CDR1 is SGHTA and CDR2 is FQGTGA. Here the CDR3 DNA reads TGTGCCAGCAGCCCCGGGACTAGTGGCAATGAGCAGTTCTTC. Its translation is CASSPGTSGNEQFF.

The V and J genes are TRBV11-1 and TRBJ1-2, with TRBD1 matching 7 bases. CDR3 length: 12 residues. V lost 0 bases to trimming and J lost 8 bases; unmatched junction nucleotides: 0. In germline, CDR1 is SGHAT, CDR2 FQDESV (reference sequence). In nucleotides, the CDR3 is TGTGCCAGCAGCTTAGCGGACAGGGGCTACACCTTC. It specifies CASSLADRGYTF.

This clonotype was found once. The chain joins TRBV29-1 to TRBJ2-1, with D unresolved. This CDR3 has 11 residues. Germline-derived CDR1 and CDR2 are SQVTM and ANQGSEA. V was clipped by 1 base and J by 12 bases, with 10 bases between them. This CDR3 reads CSVEARDGQFF. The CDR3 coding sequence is TGCAGCGTTGAAGCGCGAGACGGGCAGTTCTTC.

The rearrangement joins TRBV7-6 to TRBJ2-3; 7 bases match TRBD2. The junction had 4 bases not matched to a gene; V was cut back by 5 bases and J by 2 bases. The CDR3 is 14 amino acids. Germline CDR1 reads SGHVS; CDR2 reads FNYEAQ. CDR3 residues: CASSGTTYTDTQYF. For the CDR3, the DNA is TGTGCCAGCAGCGGGACTACCTACACAGATACGCAGTATTTT.

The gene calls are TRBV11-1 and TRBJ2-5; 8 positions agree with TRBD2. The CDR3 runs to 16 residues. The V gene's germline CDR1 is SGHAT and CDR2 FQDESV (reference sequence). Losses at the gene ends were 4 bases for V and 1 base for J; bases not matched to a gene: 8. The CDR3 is CASSWIEGTSQETQYF. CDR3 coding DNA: TGTGCCAGCAGCTGGATCGAAGGGACTAGCCAAGAGACCCAGTACTTC.

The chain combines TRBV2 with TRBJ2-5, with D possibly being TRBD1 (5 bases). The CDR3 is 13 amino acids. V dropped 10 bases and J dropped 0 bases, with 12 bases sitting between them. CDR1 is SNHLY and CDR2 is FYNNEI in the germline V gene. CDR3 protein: CATKTENQETQYF. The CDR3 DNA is TGTGCCACCAAGACAGAAAACCAAGAGACCCAGTACTTC.

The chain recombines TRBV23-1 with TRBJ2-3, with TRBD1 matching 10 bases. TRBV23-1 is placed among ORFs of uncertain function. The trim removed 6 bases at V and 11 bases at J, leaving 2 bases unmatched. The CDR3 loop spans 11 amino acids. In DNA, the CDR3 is TGCGCCAGCAGCCGGGACAGGGGGCAGTATTTT. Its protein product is CASSRDRGQYF.

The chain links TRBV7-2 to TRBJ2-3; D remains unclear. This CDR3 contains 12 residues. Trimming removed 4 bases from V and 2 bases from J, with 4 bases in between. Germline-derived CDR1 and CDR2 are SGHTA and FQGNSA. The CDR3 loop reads CASSYSTDTQYF. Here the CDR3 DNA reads TGTGCCAGCAGCTACTCCACAGATACGCAGTATTTT.

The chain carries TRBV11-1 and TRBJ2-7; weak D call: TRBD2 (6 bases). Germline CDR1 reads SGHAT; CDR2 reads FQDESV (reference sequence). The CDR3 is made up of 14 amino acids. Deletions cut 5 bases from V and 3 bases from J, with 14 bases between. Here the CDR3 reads CASSPYSGGYEQYF. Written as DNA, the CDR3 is TGTGCCAGCAGCCCATATTCCGGGGGCTACGAGCAGTACTTC. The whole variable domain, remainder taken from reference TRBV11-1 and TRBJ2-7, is EAEVAQSPRYKITEKSQAVAFWCDPISGHATLYWYRQILGQGPELLVQFQDESVVDDSQLPKDRFSAERLKGVDSTLKIQPAELGDSAMYLCASSPYSGGYEQYFGPGTRLTVT.

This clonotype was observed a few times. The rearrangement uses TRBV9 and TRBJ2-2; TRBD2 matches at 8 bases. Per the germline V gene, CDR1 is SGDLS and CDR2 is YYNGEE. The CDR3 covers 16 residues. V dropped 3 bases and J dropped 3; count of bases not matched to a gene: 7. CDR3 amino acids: CASSAGGEPDTGELFF. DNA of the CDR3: TGTGCCAGCAGCGCGGGAGGGGAGCCCGACACCGGGGAGCTGTTTTTT.

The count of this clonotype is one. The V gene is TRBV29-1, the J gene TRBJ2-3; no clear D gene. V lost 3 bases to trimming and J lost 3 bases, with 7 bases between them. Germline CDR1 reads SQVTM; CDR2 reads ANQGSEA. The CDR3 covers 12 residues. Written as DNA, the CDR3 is TGCAGCGTTGAGGAAGGGACAGATACGCAGTATTTT. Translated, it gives CSVEEGTDTQYF.

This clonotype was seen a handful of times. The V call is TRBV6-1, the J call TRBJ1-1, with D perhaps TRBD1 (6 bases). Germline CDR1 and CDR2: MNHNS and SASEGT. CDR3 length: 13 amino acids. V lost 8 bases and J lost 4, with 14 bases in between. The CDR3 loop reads CASQEGVGTEAFF. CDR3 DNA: TGTGCCAGCCAAGAGGGGGTGGGCACTGAAGCTTTCTTT.

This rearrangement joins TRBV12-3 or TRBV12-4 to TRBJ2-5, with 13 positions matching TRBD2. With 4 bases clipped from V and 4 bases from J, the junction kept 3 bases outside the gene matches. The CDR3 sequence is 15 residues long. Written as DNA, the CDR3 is TGTGCCAGCAGTTCGGGACTAGCGGGACCAGAGACCCAGTACTTC. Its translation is CASSSGLAGPETQYF.